This TCR beta chain was sequenced in a study of persistence of HIV-infected CD4 T cells. On the study more broadly: Up to about 180 mL blood was drawn at multiple time points; a couple of donors had single-time leukapheresis.

Regarding this clone: The antigen is not known. The sample carries other DNA sequences with the same CDR3.

Cells were stimulated with CMV-infected fibroblast lysates at about 9.4 ug/mL. CD40L/CD69 double-negative CD45RO-high memory CD4+ T cells were collected. Sequencing used immunoSEQ version 4 in survey mode. Template was genomic DNA at 10 ng/uL, with up to about 1 ug used per sample. Profiling relied on immunoSEQ multiplex PCR, and the TCRdb table lists in-frame clones only, not all of them. The data contain around 48,000 clones, 75% to 85% of them singletons. This TCR was sampled from an adult man with HIV who was CMV-seropositive. This material consisted of CD4+ T cells sorted from PBMCs after approximately 20-hour stimulation, taken from a patient who received antiretroviral therapy.

CDR3 bases: TGTGCCAGTACTCACAGGGGGTATGGCTACACCTTC. Its translation: CASTHRGYGYTF. The chain uses TRBV19 and TRBJ1-2; 8 bases are a match to TRBD1. Germline CDR1 LNHDA, CDR2 SQIVND (reference sequence). With V trimmed by 7 bases and J by 5 bases, 3 bases remained unmatched. CDR3 length equals 12 residues.